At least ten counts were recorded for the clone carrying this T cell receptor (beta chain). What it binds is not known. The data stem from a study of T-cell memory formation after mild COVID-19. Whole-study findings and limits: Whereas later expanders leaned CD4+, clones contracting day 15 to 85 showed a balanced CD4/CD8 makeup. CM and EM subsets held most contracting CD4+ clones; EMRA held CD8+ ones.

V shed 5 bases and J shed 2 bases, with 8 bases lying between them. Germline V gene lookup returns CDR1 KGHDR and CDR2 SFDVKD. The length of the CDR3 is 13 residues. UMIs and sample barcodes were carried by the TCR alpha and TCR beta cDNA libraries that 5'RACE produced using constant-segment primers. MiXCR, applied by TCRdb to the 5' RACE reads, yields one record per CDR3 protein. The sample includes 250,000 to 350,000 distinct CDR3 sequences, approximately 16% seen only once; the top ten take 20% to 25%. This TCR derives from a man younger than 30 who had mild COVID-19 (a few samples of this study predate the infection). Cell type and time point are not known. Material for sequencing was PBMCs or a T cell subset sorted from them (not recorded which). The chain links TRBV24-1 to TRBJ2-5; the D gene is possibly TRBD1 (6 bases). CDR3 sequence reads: CATSGTDQETQYF. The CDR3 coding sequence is TGTGCCACCAGTGGGACAGATCAAGAGACCCAGTACTTC.